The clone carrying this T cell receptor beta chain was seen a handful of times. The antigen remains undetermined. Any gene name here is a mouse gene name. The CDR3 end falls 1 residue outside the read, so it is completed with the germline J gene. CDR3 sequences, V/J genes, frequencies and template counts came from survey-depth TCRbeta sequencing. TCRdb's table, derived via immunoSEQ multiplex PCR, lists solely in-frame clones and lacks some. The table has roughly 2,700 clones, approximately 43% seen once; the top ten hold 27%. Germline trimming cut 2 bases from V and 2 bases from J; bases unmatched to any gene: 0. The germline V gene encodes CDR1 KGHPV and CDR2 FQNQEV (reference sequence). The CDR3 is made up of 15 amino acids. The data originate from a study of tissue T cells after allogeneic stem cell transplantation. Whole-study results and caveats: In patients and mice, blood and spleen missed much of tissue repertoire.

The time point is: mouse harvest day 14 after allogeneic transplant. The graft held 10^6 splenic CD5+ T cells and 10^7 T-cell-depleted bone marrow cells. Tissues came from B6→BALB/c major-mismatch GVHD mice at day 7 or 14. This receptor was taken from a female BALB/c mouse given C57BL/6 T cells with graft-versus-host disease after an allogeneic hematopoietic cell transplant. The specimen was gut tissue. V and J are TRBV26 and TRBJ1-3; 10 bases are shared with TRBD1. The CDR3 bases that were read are TGTGCCAGCAGTCTGGGACAGGGGGCTGGAAATACGCTCTAT. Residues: CASSLGQGAGNTLY. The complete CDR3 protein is CASSLGQGAGNTLYF.